The 25 T cell receptor beta chains given below trace back to one sample, sequenced in a study of blood T cell repertoires in COVID-19. Sequencing used immunoSEQ multiplex PCR; TCRdb keeps in-frame clones, though not all of them. The sample holds fewer than 300,000 clones, 80% to 85% seen once. Sequencing input: peripheral blood. The receptors stem from an older person with COVID-19, enrolled during active disease.

The chain combines TRBV5-5 with TRBJ2-1; 10 nucleotides line up with TRBD1. This CDR3 region has 18 residues. V trimming: 2 bases; J trimming: 0 bases; junction bases outside the gene matches: 8. Germline values: CDR1 SGHKS, CDR2 YYEKEE (reference sequence). The CDR3 DNA is TGTGCCAGCAGCTTAGGGACAGGGGAAGGTGGCTCCTACAATGAGCAGTTCTTC. Its translation: CASSLGTGEGGSYNEQFF. The variable domain in full, completed from reference TRBV5-5 and TRBJ2-1, reads DAGVTQSPTHLIKTRGQQVTLRCSPISGHKSVSWYQQVLGQGPQFIFQYYEKEERGRGNFPDRFSARQFPNYSSELNVNALLLGDSALYLCASSLGTGEGGSYNEQFFGPGTRLTVL.

This chain links TRBV5-8 with TRBJ1-3; TRBD1 is a possible D gene (6 bases). Trimming removed 0 bases at V and 14 bases at J, with 9 bases between. Per the germline V gene, CDR1 is SGHTS and CDR2 is YDEGEE. The CDR3 loop spans 11 amino acids. CDR3 region: CASSLGQELYF. CDR3 coding DNA: TGTGCCAGCAGCTTGGGACAGGAATTATATTTT.

The chain employs TRBV28 and TRBJ2-1; TRBD2 might be the D (6 bases). V lost 6 bases and J lost 13, with 19 bases in between. The V gene's germline CDR1 is MDHEN and CDR2 SYDVKM. The CDR3 length is 13 residues. The CDR3 here is CASRAPSDQNQFF. The CDR3, as DNA: TGTGCCAGCAGGGCCCCTAGCGACCAAAATCAGTTCTTC.

The gene calls are TRBV28 and TRBJ2-6; D is possibly TRBD1 (6 bases). V gave up 3 bases and J gave up 0 bases, with 12 bases separating them. Germline V lookup: CDR1 MDHEN, CDR2 SYDVKM. The CDR3 extends over 17 amino acids. CDR3 bases: TGTGCCAGCAGTTTTGGGGGCGACTTCTCTGGGGCCAACGTCCTGACTTTC. As protein: CASSFGGDFSGANVLTF.

This clone was observed once. V is TRBV28 and J is TRBJ1-2; D possibly corresponds to TRBD1 (6 bases). The CDR3 extends over 12 amino acids. Germline V gene sequence: CDR1 MDHEN, CDR2 SYDVKM. The germline V and J ends were trimmed by 4 bases and 13 bases, with 16 bases remaining between them. CDR3: CASSSGGKTITF. As DNA, the CDR3 is TGTGCCAGCAGTTCGGGGGGCAAGACCATCACCTTC.

The chain combines TRBV7-2 with TRBJ2-2; no clear D gene. CDR3 size: 14 residues. Trimming took off 3 bases at V and 0 bases at J, with 5 bases between the two ends. CDR1 and CDR2 from the germline V gene are SGHTA and FQGNSA. The CDR3 here is CASSFVANTGELFF. The CDR3 nucleotides read TGTGCCAGCAGCTTTGTAGCGAACACCGGGGAGCTGTTTTTT.

This sequence joins TRBV4-1 and TRBJ2-1; 10 bases agree with TRBD2. With 2 bases clipped from V and 0 bases from J, the junction kept 13 bases outside the gene matches. Per germline, CDR1 MGHRA and CDR2 YSYEKL. This CDR3 is built from 20 residues. The CDR3 coding sequence is TGCGCCAGCAGCCAACCCGAAAATACTAGCGGGGTGAGCTCCTACAATGAGCAGTTCTTC. Amino acids: CASSQPENTSGVSSYNEQFF.

The chain employs TRBV7-2 and TRBJ2-1; 8 nucleotides match TRBD2. This CDR3 is built from 15 residues. J lost 0 bases, V lost 4 bases, and 2 bases had no gene match. In germline, CDR1 is SGHTA, CDR2 FQGNSA. The CDR3 region has the DNA TGTGCCAGCAGCTCGGGACTAGACTCCTACAATGAGCAGTTCTTC. This encodes CASSSGLDSYNEQFF.

The chain joins TRBV7-6 to TRBJ2-1, with D hard to call. Trimming took 4 bases from V and 0 from J, leaving 16 bases between them. CDR3 length: 17 residues. Germline CDR1 and CDR2: SGHVS and FNYEAQ. The CDR3 is CASSSPLASSSYNEQFF. In DNA form, the CDR3 reads TGTGCCAGCAGCTCCCCCCTTGCGTCTAGCTCCTACAATGAGCAGTTCTTC.

The rearrangement links TRBV7-6 to TRBJ1-1; TRBD1 might be the D (5 bases). Germline CDR1 and CDR2: SGHVS and FNYEAQ. Trimming pared 5 bases from V and 4 bases from J, leaving 14 bases between. The CDR3 is 14 amino acids. CDR3 DNA: TGTGCCAGCAGCCGACAATCGGGGGGCACTGAAGCTTTCTTT. Its translation: CASSRQSGGTEAFF. The variable domain in full, completed from reference TRBV7-6 and TRBJ1-1, reads GAGVSQSPRYKVTKRGQDVALRCDPISGHVSLYWYRQALGQGPEFLTYFNYEAQQDKSGLPNDRFSAERPEGSISTLTIQRTEQRDSAMYRCASSRQSGGTEAFFGQGTRLTVV.

This clone was seen a few times. This chain joins TRBV29-1 and TRBJ1-1; D is unclear. The germline gives CDR1 SQVTM, CDR2 ANQGSEA. Trimming pared 6 bases from V and 0 bases from J, leaving 5 bases between. The CDR3 spans 11 residues. The chain's CDR3 is CSVHMNTEAFF. The CDR3 DNA is TGCAGCGTCCACATGAACACTGAAGCTTTCTTT.

The rearrangement uses TRBV4-1 and TRBJ2-2; 9 bases are a match to TRBD2. The germline V gene encodes CDR1 MGHRA and CDR2 YSYEKL. The CDR3 runs to 17 residues. V shed 0 bases, J shed 4 bases, and the junction held 6 bases outside the gene matches. The chain's CDR3 is CASSQEGAGGITGELFF. DNA for the CDR3: TGCGCCAGCAGCCAAGAGGGTGCGGGAGGGATCACCGGGGAGCTGTTTTTT.

CDR3 DNA: TGTGCCAGCAGCTTAGAAGCGGGGAACACAGATACGCAGTATTTT. Protein: CASSLEAGNTDTQYF. The rearrangement joins TRBV7-7 to TRBJ2-3; 7 positions match TRBD2. J was trimmed by 2 bases and V by 1 base; bases with no gene match: 3. The CDR3 is 15 residues long. Germline V gene lookup returns CDR1 SSHAT and CDR2 FNYEAQ (reference sequence). The entire variable domain, with the rest obtained from reference TRBV7-7 and TRBJ2-3, is as follows: GAGVSQSPRYKVTKRGQDVTLRCDPISSHATLYWYQQALGQGPEFLTYFNYEAQPDKSGLPSDRFSAERPEGSISTLTIQRTEQRDSAMYRCASSLEAGNTDTQYFGPGTRLTVL.

The chain uses TRBV2 and TRBJ1-4; no reliable D call. Germline CDR1 and CDR2: SNHLY and FYNNEI. The germline V and J ends were trimmed by 4 bases and 7 bases, with 4 bases remaining between them. There are 11 residues in the CDR3. CDR3 sequence: CASSAGEKLFF. Here the CDR3 DNA reads TGTGCCAGCAGTGCGGGTGAAAAACTGTTTTTT.

The chain recombines TRBV5-1 with TRBJ2-5, with D uncertain. Germline-derived CDR1 and CDR2 are SGHRS and YFSETQ. The V end lost 0 bases, the J end lost 6 bases, and 9 bases lay between the germline ends. This CDR3 comprises 13 residues. CDR3 protein: CASSLEGGKTQYF. In nucleotides, the CDR3 is TGCGCCAGCAGCTTGGAAGGCGGAAAGACCCAGTACTTC. The full variable domain, in which reference TRBV5-1 and TRBJ2-5 provide the parts outside the CDR3, is KAGVTQTPRYLIKTRGQQVTLSCSPISGHRSVSWYQQTPGQGLQFLFEYFSETQRNKGNFPGRFSGRQFSNSRSEMNVSTLELGDSALYLCASSLEGGKTQYFGPGTRLLVL.

In its sample, this clone was seen once. This chain uses TRBV20-1 with TRBJ2-3; possible D gene TRBD2, 5 bases. Germline V CDR1 and CDR2: DFQATT, SNEGSKA (reference sequence). The CDR3 is made up of 11 amino acids. V lost 6 bases to trimming and J lost 6 bases, with 10 bases between them. DNA for the CDR3: TGCAGTGCGAGTCGAGGGGATACGCAGTATTTT. It yields the protein CSASRGDTQYF.

The chain uses TRBV30 and TRBJ2-3; the match to TRBD1 covers 9 bases. The CDR3 extends over 18 amino acids. Trimming cost V 2 bases and J 1 base; bases outside gene matches: 13. Germline lookup yields CDR1 GTSNPN and CDR2 SVGIG (reference sequence). The CDR3 coding sequence is TGTGCCTGGAGTAGGACAGGGGCAGTTTTAAAGGGCACAGATACGCAGTATTTT. Residues: CAWSRTGAVLKGTDTQYF.

The chain's CDR3 is CASSLYRLAGGGDTQYF. CDR3 in DNA: TGTGCCAGCAGTCTTTACCGACTAGCGGGAGGAGGAGATACGCAGTATTTT. The rearrangement uses TRBV27 and TRBJ2-3, with 13 bases identical to TRBD2. Trimming at V came to 5 bases and at J to 5 bases, leaving 10 bases not matched to a gene. Germline values: CDR1 MNHEY, CDR2 SMNVEV (reference sequence). The CDR3 totals 17 residues.

This clone was recorded a few times. The rearrangement uses TRBV5-6 and TRBJ1-2, with D unresolved. The germline gives CDR1 SGHDT, CDR2 YYEEEE. CDR3 length equals 15 residues. Trimming removed 4 bases at V and 0 bases at J, with 13 bases between. CDR3 nucleotide sequence: TGTGCCAGCAGCCCCCCCGGAGTGACTAACTATGGCTACACCTTC. This translates into CASSPPGVTNYGYTF.

The chain is built from TRBV4-3 and TRBJ2-1; possibly TRBD1 for D (6 bases). The CDR3 is 14 amino acids. Germline V CDR1 and CDR2: LGHNA, YSLEER. Trimming took 4 bases from V and 8 from J, leaving 15 bases between them. The CDR3 DNA sequence: TGCGCCAGCAGCCCCGCAGGGGTGGTGCATGAGCAGTTCTTC. Translation gives CASSPAGVVHEQFF.

Of note for this clone: A much larger clone differs from this one at a single base, so this may be a read error. The chain links TRBV7-2 to TRBJ2-7; 9 bases fit TRBD1. The CDR3 is 13 amino acids. Trimming cost V 5 bases and J 3 bases; bases outside gene matches: 2. CDR1 and CDR2 from the germline V gene are SGHTA and FQGNSA. This chain's CDR3 is CASSRDRDYEQYF. The CDR3 coding sequence is TGTGCCAGCAGCCGGGACAGGGACTACGAGCAGTACTTC.

The chain carries TRBV20-1 and TRBJ2-2, with 11 bases that match TRBD2. The CDR3 spans 19 residues. J was trimmed by 4 bases and V by 3 bases; bases with no gene match: 16. The germline CDR1 and CDR2 sequences are DFQATT and SNEGSKA (reference sequence). This CDR3 reads CSASYRSGSGGALTGELFF. DNA of the CDR3: TGCAGTGCTAGTTACCGATCGGGTAGCGGGGGGGCTCTCACCGGGGAGCTGTTTTTT.

This chain joins TRBV28 and TRBJ1-2; D remains unclear. Germline CDR1 reads MDHEN; CDR2 reads SYDVKM. This CDR3 comprises 14 residues. Trimming removed 8 bases from V and 3 bases from J, with 16 bases in between. The DNA for the CDR3 is TGTGCCAGCGGGAGGACGGACGTTGACTATGGCTACACCTTC. Translation: CASGRTDVDYGYTF.

The genes are TRBV19 and TRBJ1-5; the D gene is possibly TRBD1 (5 bases). Trimming removed 5 bases from V and 2 bases from J, with 13 bases in between. Germline loops: CDR1 LNHDA, CDR2 SQIVND (reference sequence). The CDR3 extends over 15 amino acids. The CDR3 bases are TGTGCCAGTAGTCCCGTCAGGGAGGGCAATCAGCCCCAGCATTTT. Protein product: CASSPVREGNQPQHF.

The chain couples TRBV9 to TRBJ2-1, with 10 bases that match TRBD2. Germline lookup yields CDR1 SGDLS and CDR2 YYNGEE. The CDR3 has 16 amino acids. V was clipped by 2 bases and J by 10 bases; unmatched bases: 12. The CDR3 region has the DNA TGTGCCAGCAGCGTCTATCCACTAGCGGGGCTCCCCGAGCAGTTCTTC. Translated, it gives CASSVYPLAGLPEQFF.